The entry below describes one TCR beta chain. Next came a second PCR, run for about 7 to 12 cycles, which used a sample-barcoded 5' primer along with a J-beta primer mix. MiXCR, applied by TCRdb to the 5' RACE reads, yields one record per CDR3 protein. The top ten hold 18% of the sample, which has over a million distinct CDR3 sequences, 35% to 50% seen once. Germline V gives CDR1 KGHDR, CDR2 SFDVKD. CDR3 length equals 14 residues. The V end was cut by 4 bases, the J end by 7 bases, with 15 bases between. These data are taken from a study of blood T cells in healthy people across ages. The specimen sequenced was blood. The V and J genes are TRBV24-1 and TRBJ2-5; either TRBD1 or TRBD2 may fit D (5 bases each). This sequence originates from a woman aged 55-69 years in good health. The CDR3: CATSEGDQLGTQYF. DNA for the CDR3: TGTGCCACCAGTGAAGGGGACCAGCTCGGGACCCAGTACTTC.